The 15 T cell receptor beta chains reported below all come from one sample, sequenced in a study of response to subunit inactivated influenza vaccine. TCRdb re-called the RT-PCR reads with MiXCR, one entry per CDR3 protein. Of about 570,000 distinct CDR3 sequences in the sample, roughly 12% are singletons; the top ten hold approximately 11%. These sequences were also reported in another study, on T cells expressing NK-cell markers. From that second work: The TCR beta cDNA came from 5'RACE template switching with UMIs.

This specimen consisted of PBMCs from blood, obtained on the day of vaccination. The source is a man in his fifties or sixties who received an inactivated influenza vaccine.

For the CDR3, the DNA is TGTGCCATCAGTGCTCGACAGAACCCCTACGAGCAGTACTTC. Protein product: CAISARQNPYEQYF. This sequence joins TRBV10-3 and TRBJ2-7; D is perhaps TRBD1 (5 bases). Germline CDR1 reads ENHRY; CDR2 reads SYGVKD. This CDR3 is built from 14 residues. The V gene lost 4 bases and the J gene lost 2 bases, with 12 bases spanning the gap.

This clonotype was seen a few times. V usage is TRBV20-1 and J usage is TRBJ2-5; D may correspond to TRBD1 or TRBD2 (6 bases each). V shed 8 bases and J shed 1 base, with 14 bases lying between them. CDR1 is DFQATT, CDR2 SNEGSKA, per germline (reference sequence). CDR3 length equals 13 residues. The CDR3 region has the DNA TGCAGTACTAAGGGGGGCCGCCAAGAGACCCAGTACTTC. Residues: CSTKGGRQETQYF.

J is TRBJ2-3 and V is TRBV4-2; D gene unclear. The ends were cut back, 0 bases at V and 4 bases at J, with 8 bases in the middle. The CDR3 loop spans 14 amino acids. Germline CDR1 reads LGHNA; CDR2 reads YNFKEQ. CDR3 loop: CASSQEVTADTQYF. For the CDR3, the DNA is TGTGCCAGCAGCCAAGAAGTAACCGCAGATACGCAGTATTTT.

The rearrangement joins TRBV4-3 to TRBJ2-2; D not certain. The ends were cut back, 7 bases at V and 2 bases at J, with 11 bases in the middle. There are 14 residues in the CDR3. Germline CDR1 is LGHNA and CDR2 is YSLEER. The CDR3 DNA follows: TGCGCCAGCACCCCCGTTGGAAACACCGGGGAGCTGTTTTTT. Translated: CASTPVGNTGELFF.

This clonotype was observed a few times. V gene TRBV6-1 combines with J gene TRBJ1-5, with 7 bases matching TRBD1. J lost 4 bases, V lost 6 bases, and 9 bases had no gene match. The germline CDR1 and CDR2 sequences are MNHNS and SASEGT. The CDR3 sequence is 15 residues long. CDR3 nucleotides: TGTGCCAGCAGCCTTAACCGGGACAGAAATCAGCCCCAGCATTTT. Residues: CASSLNRDRNQPQHF.

This clonotype was detected many times. The genes are TRBV11-2 and TRBJ1-3; D is uncertain. V was cut by 5 bases and J by 0 bases, with 8 bases left in between. Per the germline V gene, CDR1 is SGHAT and CDR2 is FQNNGV. CDR3 size: 14 residues. The CDR3 DNA is TGTGCCAGCAGCCTTGTCTTCTCTGGAAACACCATATATTTT. Translated: CASSLVFSGNTIYF.

J is TRBJ2-1 and V is TRBV10-3, with 8 bases identical to TRBD2. Trimming took 2 bases from V and 6 from J; bases not matched to a gene: 6. The CDR3 has 15 residues. From germline, CDR1 is ENHRY and CDR2 SYGVKD. The CDR3 DNA follows: TGTGCCATCAGTGAGGGGCGGGAGGCCGGCAATGAGCAGTTCTTC. It specifies CAISEGREAGNEQFF.

A single count supports this clonotype. This CDR3 is CASSSGTTYGYTF. CDR3 DNA sequence: TGTGCCAGCAGCTCCGGGACTACTTATGGCTACACCTTC. J is TRBJ1-2 and V is TRBV6-5, with TRBD1 as a possible D gene (5 bases). V gave up 6 bases and J gave up 5 bases, with 13 bases separating them. Germline V CDR1 and CDR2: MNHEY, SVGAGI. The CDR3 has 13 amino acids.

The chain uses TRBV5-1 and TRBJ2-7; D is unresolved. Trimming cost V 0 bases and J 4 bases, with 11 bases left between them. This CDR3 spans 14 amino acids. The V gene's germline CDR1 is SGHRS and CDR2 YFSETQ. The CDR3 DNA reads as TGCGCCAGCAGCTTGGCCATCCAAGGATACGAGCAGTACTTC. It codes for CASSLAIQGYEQYF.

This clonotype was seen repeatedly, ten times or more. This chain links TRBV5-1 with TRBJ1-2, with 9 nucleotides matching TRBD1. Trimming took 4 bases from V and 3 from J; bases not matched to a gene: 4. Looked up from germline, CDR1 is SGHRS and CDR2 is YFSETQ. This CDR3 has 14 residues. The CDR3 reads CASSRTGDDYGYTF. CDR3 in DNA: TGCGCCAGCAGCCGGACAGGGGACGACTATGGCTACACCTTC.

This clonotype has only a few counts. The gene calls are TRBV9 and TRBJ2-1, with D unresolved. CDR1 is SGDLS and CDR2 is YYNGEE in the germline V gene. Trimming shortened V by 0 bases and J by 4 bases, and 11 bases separated the two germline ends. The CDR3 spans 15 residues. The DNA of the CDR3 is TGTGCCAGCAGCGTAGGAGGTACGGTATACAATGAGCAGTTCTTC. This sequence encodes CASSVGGTVYNEQFF. The whole variable domain, filled in from reference TRBV9 and TRBJ2-1, reads DSGVTQTPKHLITATGQRVTLRCSPRSGDLSVYWYQQSLDQGLQFLIQYYNGEERAKGNILERFSAQQFPDLHSELNLSSLELGDSALYFCASSVGGTVYNEQFFGPGTRLTVL.

J is TRBJ2-3 and V is TRBV4-1; weak D call: TRBD1 (6 bases). CDR3 length: 16 amino acids. Germline V gives CDR1 MGHRA, CDR2 YSYEKL. V was shortened by 1 base and J by 3 bases, with 14 bases between the two germline ends. CDR3 loop: CASSQVRTDGTDTQYF. The CDR3 nucleotides are TGCGCCAGCAGCCAAGTTAGGACAGACGGGACAGATACGCAGTATTTT.

The chain recombines TRBV5-1 with TRBJ2-1; a weak D match, TRBD2 (6 bases). V lost 0 bases and J lost 10, with 11 bases in between. This CDR3 is 13 amino acids long. Germline CDR1 and CDR2: SGHRS and YFSETQ. CDR3 sequence reads: CASSLDRGWEQFF. The CDR3, as DNA: TGCGCCAGCAGCTTGGATCGGGGGTGGGAGCAGTTCTTC.

This clonotype was picked up a small number of times. This rearrangement joins TRBV29-1 to TRBJ2-1; weak D call: TRBD2 (6 bases). Germline lookup yields CDR1 SQVTM and CDR2 ANQGSEA. The CDR3 has 15 residues. The V end lost 5 bases, the J end lost 4 bases, and 18 bases lay between the germline ends. CDR3 residues: CSVPKGSAGYNEQFF. CDR3 bases: TGCAGCGTTCCCAAAGGTTCTGCGGGATACAATGAGCAGTTCTTC.

DNA for the CDR3: TGTGCCAGCAGCCCCCGACTAGTATCCTACGAGCAGTACTTC. This codes for CASSPRLVSYEQYF. This chain joins TRBV14 and TRBJ2-7; D is perhaps TRBD2 (6 bases). The CDR3 runs to 14 residues. The V end lost 4 bases, the J end lost 1 base, and 11 bases lay between the germline ends. CDR1 and CDR2 from the germline V gene are SGHDN and FVKESK.